These 21 T cell receptor beta chains share one sample of origin, sequenced in a study of cytomegalovirus exposure and HLA in healthy donors. Method: immunoSEQ multiplex PCR; TCRdb's copy keeps in-frame clones and lacks some. The sample has about 190,000 clones; roughly 86% are singletons. The sequenced sample was PBMCs. These receptors all stem from a woman younger than 30 in good health and CMV-seronegative.

This chain joins TRBV5-6 and TRBJ1-2; no clear D gene. Trimming removed 2 bases at V and 6 bases at J, with 17 bases between. Germline loops: CDR1 SGHDT, CDR2 YYEEEE. This CDR3 contains 15 residues. The CDR3 DNA reads TGTGCCAGCAGCTTAACCCCCCGCGGGGTTGATGGCTACACCTTC. Protein product: CASSLTPRGVDGYTF.

The CDR3 sequence: CASSRLVSSYEQYF. The CDR3 nucleotides read TGTGCCAGCAGTCGACTAGTGAGCTCCTACGAGCAGTACTTC. V and J are TRBV27 and TRBJ2-7; D is perhaps TRBD2 (6 bases). CDR1 is MNHEY, CDR2 SMNVEV, per germline (reference sequence). The ends were cut back, 5 bases at V and 0 bases at J, with 11 bases in the middle. There are 14 residues in the CDR3.

The V gene is TRBV19, the J gene TRBJ1-6; TRBD1 matches 7 bases. The junction had 6 bases not matched to a gene; V was cut back by 6 bases and J by 7 bases. CDR1 and CDR2 (germline): LNHDA, SQIVND (reference sequence). CDR3 length: 14 residues. In DNA, the CDR3 is TGTGCCAGTAGACCCGGGACAGACAATTCACCCCTCCACTTT. This gives the protein CASRPGTDNSPLHF.

The chain employs TRBV7-9 and TRBJ2-7; 11 bases align to TRBD2. The germline V gene has CDR1 SEHNR and CDR2 FQNEAQ (reference sequence). V was pared by 8 bases and J by 3 bases, with 3 bases of the junction left unmatched. The CDR3 sequence is 13 residues long. The CDR3 reads CASGTSGYYEQYF. The CDR3 DNA sequence: TGTGCCAGCGGGACTAGCGGTTACTACGAGCAGTACTTC.

V and J are TRBV6-4 and TRBJ2-2; 8 bases are a match to TRBD2. The CDR3 covers 15 residues. The V gene's germline CDR1 is MRHNA and CDR2 SNTAGT. V was pared by 2 bases and J by 7 bases, with 6 bases of the junction left unmatched. The CDR3: CASSDGRGGGGELFF. CDR3 nucleotide sequence: TGTGCCAGCAGTGACGGCCGGGGGGGCGGCGGGGAGCTGTTTTTT.

V and J are TRBV4-2 and TRBJ2-5; possibly TRBD2 for D (6 bases). CDR3 length equals 15 residues. V was shortened by 3 bases and J by 6 bases, with 17 bases between the two germline ends. Germline V gene lookup returns CDR1 LGHNA and CDR2 YNFKEQ. The DNA for the CDR3 is TGTGCCAGCAGCCATGATGGGACTGATCGAAAGACCCAGTACTTC. Amino acids: CASSHDGTDRKTQYF.

V usage is TRBV19 and J usage is TRBJ1-1; D is perhaps TRBD1 (6 bases). CDR1 is LNHDA, CDR2 SQIVND, per germline (reference sequence). The CDR3 consists of 13 residues. V was cut by 5 bases and J by 6 bases, with 13 bases left in between. The CDR3 bases are TGTGCCAGTAGTTCTCAGGGGACGGCTGAAGCTTTCTTT. It specifies CASSSQGTAEAFF.

This rearrangement joins TRBV7-8 to TRBJ2-7; perhaps TRBD2 as D (5 bases). Looked up from germline, CDR1 is SGHVS and CDR2 is FQNEAQ. The V gene lost 5 bases and the J gene lost 1 base, with 12 bases spanning the gap. This CDR3 has 14 residues. This CDR3 is CASSRAGISYEQYF. In DNA, the CDR3 is TGTGCCAGCAGCCGAGCCGGGATTTCCTACGAGCAGTACTTC.

The V gene is TRBV18, the J gene TRBJ2-1, with 9 nucleotides matching TRBD2. There are 15 residues in the CDR3. The germline V gene has CDR1 KGHSH and CDR2 LQKENI. V dropped 5 bases and J dropped 3; count of bases not matched to a gene: 5. Written as DNA, the CDR3 is TGTGCCAGCTCAGATACTAGCGGGCACTACAATGAGCAGTTCTTC. Translating gives CASSDTSGHYNEQFF. Based on the CDR3 plus reference TRBV18 and TRBJ2-1, the full variable domain is NAGVMQNPRHLVRRRGQEARLRCSPMKGHSHVYWYRQLPEEGLKFMVYLQKENIIDESGMPKERFSAEFPKEGPSILRIQQVVRGDSAAYFCASSDTSGHYNEQFFGPGTRLTVL.

V usage is TRBV28 and J usage is TRBJ2-3; 9 nucleotides agree with TRBD1. This CDR3 is built from 14 residues. Germline V gene sequence: CDR1 MDHEN, CDR2 SYDVKM. Trimming took 9 bases from V and 6 from J; bases not matched to a gene: 10. In DNA form, the CDR3 reads TGTGCCAGTAAGGGGACAGGGACTGGGGATACGCAGTATTTT. Translating gives CASKGTGTGDTQYF.

This chain joins TRBV6-1 and TRBJ2-3; D possibly corresponds to TRBD2 (5 bases). The V gene's germline CDR1 is MNHNS and CDR2 SASEGT. The CDR3 is made up of 13 amino acids. The germline V and J ends were trimmed by 7 bases and 11 bases, with 19 bases remaining between them. CDR3 residues: CASTITGGSRQYF. The DNA of the CDR3 is TGTGCCAGCACCATAACGGGCGGGTCGCGGCAGTATTTT.

There are a few counts of this clone. This sequence joins TRBV6-6 and TRBJ1-5; 9 bases line up with TRBD1. After removal of 7 bases from V and 3 bases from J, the junction contained 7 bases not matched to a gene. Germline V gene sequence: CDR1 MNHNY, CDR2 SVGAGI (reference sequence). The CDR3 extends over 15 amino acids. The CDR3 region has the DNA TGTGCCAGCAATCTAGGGACAGGGCCCAATCAGCCCCAGCATTTT. Translation: CASNLGTGPNQPQHF.

The CDR3 sequence is CASSTGGRLLSAEAFF. Written as DNA, the CDR3 is TGTGCCAGTAGTACAGGGGGCCGTCTTCTGAGCGCTGAAGCTTTCTTT. The genes are TRBV19 and TRBJ1-1; 8 positions agree with TRBD1. The CDR3 is made up of 16 amino acids. V lost 4 bases, J lost 6 bases, and 13 bases stayed unmatched. The V gene's germline CDR1 is LNHDA and CDR2 SQIVND (reference sequence).

This clone was recorded once. The V call is TRBV5-1, the J call TRBJ2-2, with 7 bases aligning to TRBD1. The CDR3 runs to 15 residues. V was clipped by 6 bases and J by 1 base; unmatched bases: 6. CDR1 and CDR2 from the germline V gene are SGHRS and YFSETQ. The CDR3 here is CASTDRTGNTGELFF. In DNA, the CDR3 is TGCGCCAGCACCGACAGGACAGGGAACACCGGGGAGCTGTTTTTT. The full variable domain, completed using reference TRBV5-1 and TRBJ2-2, is KAGVTQTPRYLIKTRGQQVTLSCSPISGHRSVSWYQQTPGQGLQFLFEYFSETQRNKGNFPGRFSGRQFSNSRSEMNVSTLELGDSALYLCASTDRTGNTGELFFGEGSRLTVL.

The chain recombines TRBV2 with TRBJ2-7; D unresolved. CDR3 length equals 11 residues. CDR1 is SNHLY, CDR2 FYNNEI, per germline. Trimming removed 5 bases at V and 2 bases at J, with 4 bases between. The CDR3 sequence is CASSNTYEQYF. CDR3 nucleotides: TGTGCCAGCAGTAATACCTACGAGCAGTACTTC.

The chain recombines TRBV18 with TRBJ1-1; TRBD1 matches at 9 bases. Per germline, CDR1 KGHSH and CDR2 LQKENI. The CDR3 is 14 residues long. V dropped 3 bases and J dropped 3; count of bases not matched to a gene: 2. The CDR3 region has the DNA TGTGCCAGCTCACCGTGGGACAGGGACACTGAAGCTTTCTTT. It codes for CASSPWDRDTEAFF.

The V gene is TRBV7-2, the J gene TRBJ1-5; D remains unclear. The germline V and J ends were trimmed by 1 base and 3 bases, with 10 bases remaining between them. This CDR3 spans 15 amino acids. CDR1 SGHTA and CDR2 FQGNSA come from the germline V gene. The CDR3 region is CASSLDGGSNQPQHF. CDR3 DNA sequence: TGTGCCAGCAGCTTAGATGGCGGGTCCAATCAGCCCCAGCATTTT.

The chain carries TRBV10-2 and TRBJ1-2; 8 bases fit TRBD1. Losses at the gene ends were 0 bases for V and 7 bases for J; bases not matched to a gene: 13. This CDR3 is 17 amino acids long. Per germline, CDR1 WSHSY and CDR2 SAAADI. CDR3 sequence (DNA): TGCGCCAGCAGTGAGTCGGCCAGGGGGCCGAGGGGACTTGGCTACACCTTC. It encodes CASSESARGPRGLGYTF.

On this clone: Other DNA sequences in the sample encode the same CDR3. The chain recombines TRBV9 with TRBJ1-2; D is perhaps TRBD1 (5 bases). Germline V gene lookup returns CDR1 SGDLS and CDR2 YYNGEE. CDR3 size: 13 residues. The V and J ends lost 2 bases and 2 bases respectively, with 7 bases between them. CDR3 sequence: CASSVDRNYGYTF. The CDR3 bases are TGTGCCAGCAGCGTCGACAGAAACTATGGCTACACCTTC.

V and J are TRBV10-3 and TRBJ1-2, with TRBD1 identical over 9 bases. The J segment lost 4 bases and the V segment lost 6 bases, leaving 9 bases of the junction unmatched. Germline values: CDR1 ENHRY, CDR2 SYGVKD. CDR3 length: 15 amino acids. The CDR3 reads CAIRNRGRSIYGYTF. In DNA, the CDR3 is TGTGCCATCAGGAACAGGGGGCGAAGCATCTATGGCTACACCTTC.

This clone was detected many times. The rearrangement uses TRBV4-1 and TRBJ2-5, with a possible D match to TRBD1 (6 bases). This CDR3 is 14 amino acids long. Germline CDR1 MGHRA, CDR2 YSYEKL. V lost 5 bases and J lost 2, with 12 bases in between. CDR3 residues: CASSWTVKQETQYF. As DNA, the CDR3 is TGCGCCAGCAGCTGGACAGTGAAACAAGAGACCCAGTACTTC.